This passage covers 28 T cell receptor beta chains from one sample sequenced in a study of cytomegalovirus exposure and HLA in healthy donors. The data were produced by immunoSEQ multiplex PCR, yet TCRdb's version contains in-frame clones alone and is incomplete. Among roughly 140,000 clones listed, 88% were seen once. Source material: PBMCs. All receptors come from a woman younger than 35 in good health and CMV-seropositive.

This chain joins TRBV19 and TRBJ1-5; D is undetermined. Trimming removed 3 bases at V and 2 bases at J, with 11 bases between. This CDR3 is 15 amino acids long. Per the germline V gene, CDR1 is LNHDA and CDR2 is SQIVND (reference sequence). The CDR3 loop reads CASSMGRFGNQPQHF. CDR3 DNA: TGTGCCAGTAGTATGGGGAGGTTCGGCAATCAGCCCCAGCATTTT.

The J gene is TRBJ2-2, the V gene TRBV27; 9 positions match TRBD1. This CDR3 comprises 14 residues. CDR1 is MNHEY and CDR2 is SMNVEV in the germline V gene (reference sequence). Losses at the gene ends were 5 bases for V and 8 bases for J; bases not matched to a gene: 6. The CDR3 loop reads CASSADRGMGELFF. In DNA form, the CDR3 reads TGTGCCAGCAGTGCGGACAGGGGAATGGGGGAGCTGTTTTTT.

V and J are TRBV28 and TRBJ2-7, with 7 bases identical to TRBD2. With V trimmed by 3 bases and J by 3 bases, 5 bases remained unmatched. CDR1 and CDR2 (germline): MDHEN, SYDVKM. The CDR3 has 14 residues. The CDR3 DNA follows: TGTGCCAGCAGTTTTCCTAGCGGAAACTACGAGCAGTACTTC. Its translation: CASSFPSGNYEQYF.

This clone turned up a few times. The chain uses TRBV10-3 and TRBJ2-2; the match to TRBD1 covers 8 bases. Trimming removed 0 bases from V and 5 bases from J; junction bases left unmatched: 8. Germline assignment: CDR1 ENHRY and CDR2 SYGVKD. The CDR3 extends over 17 amino acids. CDR3 sequence reads: CAISESAGGAGTGELFF. CDR3 DNA sequence: TGTGCCATCAGTGAGTCCGCAGGGGGCGCGGGGACCGGGGAGCTGTTTTTT.

CDR3 sequence: CASSVMGGGTDTQYF. As DNA, the CDR3 is TGTGCCAGCAGCGTAATGGGAGGGGGCACAGATACGCAGTATTTT. This chain uses TRBV9 with TRBJ2-3; 7 positions agree with TRBD2. The CDR3 extends over 15 amino acids. V lost 1 base, J lost 1 base, and 3 bases stayed unmatched. Germline V gene sequence: CDR1 SGDLS, CDR2 YYNGEE.

This clone was detected only a few times. The rearrangement links TRBV4-1 to TRBJ2-3, with D maybe TRBD2 (6 bases). The CDR3 is made up of 16 amino acids. With 7 bases removed from V and 0 bases from J, the gap between germline ends came to 17 bases. Germline values: CDR1 MGHRA, CDR2 YSYEKL. The CDR3 reads CASTPFAGTSTDTQYF. The DNA for the CDR3 is TGCGCCAGCACCCCTTTTGCGGGAACTAGCACAGATACGCAGTATTTT.

The chain has TRBV9 and TRBJ2-3; 10 bases are shared with TRBD2. This CDR3 is built from 15 residues. Germline V CDR1 and CDR2: SGDLS, YYNGEE. The ends lost 0 bases at V and 6 bases at J; junction bases unmatched: 4. DNA of the CDR3: TGTGCCAGCAGCGTAGGTAGCGGGGGGTCCGATACGCAGTATTTT. It yields the protein CASSVGSGGSDTQYF.

The V call is TRBV30, the J call TRBJ1-6; 8 bases align to TRBD1. J gave up 2 bases and V 0 bases, and 6 bases lay outside the gene matches. Looked up from germline, CDR1 is GTSNPN and CDR2 is SVGIG (reference sequence). The CDR3 covers 17 residues. The CDR3 nucleotides read TGTGCCTGGAGTGTACGGACAGGGTTTACCTATAATTCACCCCTCCACTTT. Amino acid sequence: CAWSVRTGFTYNSPLHF.

The chain employs TRBV7-9 and TRBJ2-6; 11 bases align to TRBD2. The CDR3 extends over 18 amino acids. Germline CDR1 reads SEHNR; CDR2 reads FQNEAQ (reference sequence). The V and J ends lost 11 bases and 0 bases, in that order; junction bases with no gene match: 12. The CDR3 protein is CAASKTSGKYSGANVLTF. Here the CDR3 DNA reads TGTGCCGCCTCGAAGACTAGCGGGAAGTACTCTGGGGCCAACGTCCTGACTTTC.

The count of this clone is one. This chain joins TRBV27 and TRBJ2-7; a weak D match, TRBD2 (5 bases). Germline assignment: CDR1 MNHEY and CDR2 SMNVEV (reference sequence). Deletions cut 3 bases from V and 2 bases from J, with 17 bases between. The CDR3 has 16 amino acids. The CDR3 DNA reads TGTGCCAGCAGTTTTTCCCGCGGAGAGGGTACCTACGAGCAGTACTTC. Amino acids: CASSFSRGEGTYEQYF.

The chain recombines TRBV7-2 with TRBJ2-7, with TRBD1 identical over 7 bases. CDR1 is SGHTA and CDR2 is FQGNSA in the germline V gene. J gave up 0 bases and V 3 bases, and 5 bases lay outside the gene matches. This CDR3 comprises 15 residues. This chain's CDR3 is CASSFQGGPSYEQYF. CDR3 DNA: TGTGCCAGCAGCTTTCAAGGGGGCCCCTCCTACGAGCAGTACTTC. Full variable domain (remainder filled in from reference TRBV7-2 and TRBJ2-7): GAGVSQSPSNKVTEKGKDVELRCDPISGHTALYWYRQSLGQGLEFLIYFQGNSAPDKSGLPSDRFSAERTGGSVSTLTIQRTQQEDSAVYLCASSFQGGPSYEQYFGPGTRLTVT.

This chain links TRBV5-1 with TRBJ1-6; D remains ambiguous. CDR3 length: 13 amino acids. Trimming took 6 bases from V and 8 from J, leaving 12 bases between them. Germline V gene data show CDR1 as SGHRS and CDR2 as YFSETQ. CDR3 loop: CASKQGEDSPLHF. The CDR3 bases are TGCGCCAGCAAGCAAGGCGAGGATTCACCCCTCCACTTT.

The chain joins TRBV15 to TRBJ2-5; 8 bases agree with TRBD1. The CDR3 consists of 14 residues. J gave up 7 bases and V 5 bases, and 9 bases lay outside the gene matches. Germline V CDR1 and CDR2: LNHNV, YYDKDF (reference sequence). CDR3 sequence (DNA): TGTGCCACCAGCGTAGGACAGGGTTATGGGACCCAGTACTTC. Amino acid sequence: CATSVGQGYGTQYF.

The chain couples TRBV30 to TRBJ1-1, with no clear D. Per germline, CDR1 GTSNPN and CDR2 SVGIG (reference sequence). CDR3 length: 13 amino acids. V lost 5 bases and J 6 bases, leaving 16 bases between the germline ends. The CDR3 DNA reads as TGTGCCTGGGGTCTCGACAATTCTGCTGAAGCTTTCTTT. Protein sequence: CAWGLDNSAEAFF.

V gene TRBV2 combines with J gene TRBJ2-1; tentative D call: TRBD1 (5 bases). Germline-derived CDR1 and CDR2 are SNHLY and FYNNEI. Trimming pared 4 bases from V and 0 bases from J, leaving 10 bases between. CDR3 length: 15 residues. The chain's CDR3 is CASSGGRGSYNEQFF. The DNA of the CDR3 is TGTGCCAGCAGTGGGGGAAGGGGCTCCTACAATGAGCAGTTCTTC.

The V and J genes are TRBV27 and TRBJ2-4; 7 nucleotides align to TRBD2. Per the germline V gene, CDR1 is MNHEY and CDR2 is SMNVEV (reference sequence). The CDR3 contains 16 residues. The trim removed 4 bases at V and 0 bases at J, leaving 6 bases unmatched. CDR3 in amino acids: CASSSTSALAKNIQYF. CDR3 nucleotide sequence: TGTGCCAGCAGTTCCACTAGCGCTCTAGCCAAAAACATTCAGTACTTC.

The CDR3 region is CASSLWGRVSYEQYF. CDR3 bases: TGTGCCAGCAGTTTATGGGGCAGGGTCTCCTACGAGCAGTACTTC. The rearrangement links TRBV28 to TRBJ2-7, with D possibly matching TRBD1 (5 bases). CDR1 MDHEN and CDR2 SYDVKM come from the germline V gene. Trimming cost V 0 bases and J 0 bases, with 9 bases left between them. This CDR3 contains 15 residues.

The rearrangement links TRBV2 to TRBJ2-5; 9 bases align to TRBD2. The CDR3 length is 15 residues. Losses at the gene ends were 7 bases for V and 2 bases for J; bases not matched to a gene: 8. CDR1 and CDR2 from the germline V gene are SNHLY and FYNNEI. Written as DNA, the CDR3 is TGTGCCAGCATCAGATTGGGACTAGCTCAAGAGACCCAGTACTTC. Protein product: CASIRLGLAQETQYF.

This chain links TRBV21-1 with TRBJ2-7; the table names TRBD2, a call not compared with the DNA. TRBV21-1 is noted as a pseudogene. The CDR3 totals 10 residues. CDR3: CAGEEDEQYF. The CDR3 bases are TGTGCCGGGGAGGAGGACGAGCAGTACTTC.

This chain uses TRBV5-1 with TRBJ2-7; D not certain. Trimming took 4 bases from V and 0 from J, leaving 11 bases between them. Germline V CDR1 and CDR2: SGHRS, YFSETQ. The CDR3 is made up of 14 amino acids. The CDR3, as DNA: TGCGCCAGCAGCCCGCTATCGGGCTCCTACGAGCAGTACTTC. It translates to CASSPLSGSYEQYF.

The V gene is TRBV25-1, the J gene TRBJ2-3; tentative D call: TRBD2 (5 bases). The CDR3 totals 14 residues. V gave up 2 bases and J gave up 4 bases, with 10 bases separating them. The germline CDR1 and CDR2 sequences are MGHDK and SYGVNS. The CDR3 loop is CASSENSSPDTQYF. The DNA of the CDR3 is TGTGCCAGCAGTGAAAACTCTAGCCCAGATACGCAGTATTTT.

The chain recombines TRBV5-4 with TRBJ1-6; tentative D call: TRBD1 (6 bases). The CDR3 contains 15 residues. Germline CDR1 is SGHNT and CDR2 is YYREEE (reference sequence). The germline V and J ends were trimmed by 1 base and 5 bases, with 10 bases remaining between them. CDR3 DNA sequence: TGTGCCAGCAGCTTGCCGGACAGCAATAATTCACCCCTCCACTTT. Translated, it gives CASSLPDSNNSPLHF.

The CDR3 spells CASSLSSRGTQYF. In DNA form, the CDR3 reads TGTGCCAGCAGTTTATCGTCACGGGGGACCCAGTACTTC. This sequence joins TRBV27 and TRBJ2-5, with D possibly matching TRBD2 (5 bases). Looked up from germline, CDR1 is MNHEY and CDR2 is SMNVEV (reference sequence). The germline V and J ends were trimmed by 0 bases and 7 bases, with 9 bases remaining between them. There are 13 residues in the CDR3.

V and J are TRBV5-1 and TRBJ1-1; D remains unclear. Germline assignment: CDR1 SGHRS and CDR2 YFSETQ. V gave up 0 bases and J gave up 0 bases, with 15 bases separating them. This CDR3 comprises 17 residues. CDR3 amino acids: CASSLVKAEYMNTEAFF. CDR3 sequence (DNA): TGCGCCAGCAGCTTGGTAAAGGCGGAGTACATGAACACTGAAGCTTTCTTT.

The V gene is TRBV12-2, the J gene TRBJ2-3; the table gives TRBD2 as D, unverified against the DNA. TRBV12-2 represents a pseudogene. This CDR3 has 13 residues. The CDR3 DNA reads TGTGCAAGTCGCTTTCCGCGGGAGGAGGCGCAGTATTTT. As protein: CASRFPREEAQYF.

The chain joins TRBV27 to TRBJ1-4, with TRBD1 identical over 7 bases. The CDR3 covers 14 residues. Germline lookup yields CDR1 MNHEY and CDR2 SMNVEV (reference sequence). Trimming removed 5 bases from V and 6 bases from J; junction bases left unmatched: 6. The CDR3 is CASSRVRGHEKLFF. DNA of the CDR3: TGTGCCAGCAGTCGAGTGAGGGGGCATGAAAAACTGTTTTTT. Looking up the rest from reference TRBV27 and TRBJ1-4 gives the full variable domain: EAQVTQNPRYLITVTGKKLTVTCSQNMNHEYMSWYRQDPGLGLRQIYYSMNVEVTDKGDVPEGYKVSRKEKRNFPLILESPSPNQTSLYFCASSRVRGHEKLFFGSGTQLSVL.

This clone has only one observation. The J gene is TRBJ1-2, the V gene TRBV4-1, with a tentative D call TRBD1 (6 bases). The CDR3 is made up of 15 amino acids. Per germline, CDR1 MGHRA and CDR2 YSYEKL. V lost 6 bases and J lost 3, with 17 bases in between. As DNA, the CDR3 is TGCGCCAGCAGATCGGGGGGGGCTGTTGACTATGGCTACACCTTC. Translating gives CASRSGGAVDYGYTF.

For this clone: Within the sample, other DNA sequences also encode this same CDR3. The J gene is TRBJ1-4, the V gene TRBV6-1; 10 bases agree with TRBD1. V was pared by 6 bases and J by 6 bases, with 4 bases of the junction left unmatched. CDR1 is MNHNS, CDR2 SASEGT, per germline. This CDR3 is 14 amino acids long. The CDR3 sequence is CASSRTGGDEKLFF. The DNA of the CDR3 is TGTGCCAGCAGCCGGACAGGGGGAGATGAAAAACTGTTTTTT.